What follows are 13 T cell receptor beta chains derived from one specimen sequenced in a study of graft-versus-host responses after intestinal transplantation. Clones were read by immunoSEQ multiplex PCR, and TCRdb kept only the in-frame ones, dropping some. The sample holds around 90,000 clones, about nine tenths seen once. These receptors have no known antigen. This material consisted of unstimulated CD8+ T cells sorted from spleen or lymph node cells, taken before transplant. All receptors come from a human donor who was the organ donor for an intestinal transplant.

This chain links TRBV4-1 with TRBJ2-7, with a tentative D call TRBD1 (6 bases). The CDR3 loop spans 17 amino acids. Per germline, CDR1 MGHRA and CDR2 YSYEKL. Trimming left V 4 bases short and J 7 bases short, with 26 bases between. In nucleotides, the CDR3 is TGCGCCAGCAGCCGATACCTTCGGGACACAGCCCTACAAGAGCAGTACTTC. Translating it yields CASSRYLRDTALQEQYF.

The V and J genes are TRBV6-1 and TRBJ2-6; possible D gene TRBD1, 5 bases. The V gene lost 0 bases and the J gene lost 4 bases, with 16 bases spanning the gap. The CDR3 has 18 residues. Germline lookup yields CDR1 MNHNS and CDR2 SASEGT. This CDR3 reads CASSEALVRVKGANVLTF. CDR3 bases: TGTGCCAGCAGTGAAGCGCTGGTCAGGGTGAAAGGGGCCAACGTCCTGACTTTC.

This clone appeared a few times. The chain joins TRBV6-6 to TRBJ2-3; 10 positions match TRBD2. J was trimmed by 6 bases and V by 7 bases; bases with no gene match: 7. Germline CDR1 MNHNY, CDR2 SVGAGI (reference sequence). The CDR3 runs 14 residues. This CDR3 reads CASTQLAGRDTQYF. The CDR3 DNA follows: TGTGCCAGCACCCAACTAGCGGGAAGGGATACGCAGTATTTT.

The chain employs TRBV15 and TRBJ2-1, with D perhaps TRBD2 (5 bases). Looked up from germline, CDR1 is LNHNV and CDR2 is YYDKDF (reference sequence). The CDR3 has 17 residues. V lost 5 bases and J lost 0, with 17 bases in between. The CDR3 spells CATSETHSGSSYNEQFF. In nucleotides, the CDR3 is TGTGCCACCAGCGAGACCCACAGCGGAAGCTCCTACAATGAGCAGTTCTTC.

This rearrangement joins TRBV9 to TRBJ1-2; D is unclear. Trimming cost V 2 bases and J 6 bases, with 5 bases left between them. There are 11 residues in the CDR3. Germline V gene data show CDR1 as SGDLS and CDR2 as YYNGEE. The CDR3 nucleotides read TGTGCCAGCAGCGTTGAGGATGGCTACACCTTC. Translating gives CASSVEDGYTF.

The chain combines TRBV2 with TRBJ2-7, with D maybe TRBD1 (6 bases). V lost 7 bases and J 4 bases, leaving 17 bases between the germline ends. Germline V gene data show CDR1 as SNHLY and CDR2 as FYNNEI. The CDR3 runs to 14 residues. The CDR3 sequence is CASNYREAYYEQYF. CDR3 bases: TGTGCCAGCAATTACAGGGAAGCATATTACGAGCAGTACTTC. Full variable domain (outside the CDR3, taken from reference TRBV2 and TRBJ2-7): EPEVTQTPSHQVTQMGQEVILRCVPISNHLYFYWYRQILGQKVEFLVSFYNNEISEKSEIFDDQFSVERPDGSNFTLKIRSTKLEDSAMYFCASNYREAYYEQYFGPGTRLTVT.

V usage is TRBV10-1 and J usage is TRBJ2-6; 8 bases are shared with TRBD1. The V segment lost 2 bases and the J segment 0 bases; nucleotides outside the gene matches: 6. Germline V CDR1 and CDR2: WNHNN, SYGVQD (reference sequence). The CDR3 runs 18 residues. The CDR3 spells CASSETGTGSSGANVLTF. For the CDR3, the DNA is TGCGCCAGCAGTGAGACTGGGACAGGCAGCTCTGGGGCCAACGTCCTGACTTTC.

This chain uses TRBV19 with TRBJ1-1, with D hard to call. Germline CDR1 is LNHDA and CDR2 is SQIVND (reference sequence). CDR3 length: 13 amino acids. V was trimmed by 4 bases and J by 7 bases, leaving 13 bases between them. CDR3 sequence reads: CASSTGVNGEAFF. The CDR3 DNA follows: TGTGCCAGTAGTACGGGAGTCAACGGTGAAGCTTTCTTT.

The chain uses TRBV27 and TRBJ2-1, with 7 bases fitting TRBD2. Trimming cost V 3 bases and J 8 bases; bases outside gene matches: 13. CDR1 is MNHEY, CDR2 SMNVEV, per germline (reference sequence). The CDR3 has 16 residues. CDR3 bases: TGTGCCAGCAGTTTCTCACAGGCAGCGGGAATCGATGAGCAGTTCTTC. This translates into CASSFSQAAGIDEQFF.

The rearrangement links TRBV28 to TRBJ2-7, with D tentatively TRBD1 (6 bases). V was pared by 7 bases and J by 0 bases, with 19 bases between. Germline V gene sequence: CDR1 MDHEN, CDR2 SYDVKM. The CDR3 extends over 16 amino acids. For the CDR3, the DNA is TGTGCCAGCACTCCCCAGGGGCCCCTAAGCTCCTACGAGCAGTACTTC. Protein: CASTPQGPLSSYEQYF.

This chain joins TRBV2 and TRBJ1-1; perhaps TRBD1 as D (6 bases). Germline lookup yields CDR1 SNHLY and CDR2 FYNNEI. Trimming removed 5 bases at V and 1 base at J, with 11 bases between. The CDR3 spans 14 residues. The CDR3 reads CASSLLDRNTEAFF. The CDR3 DNA sequence: TGTGCCAGCAGTTTATTGGACAGGAACACTGAAGCTTTCTTT. The full variable domain, in which reference TRBV2 and TRBJ1-1 provide the parts outside the CDR3, is EPEVTQTPSHQVTQMGQEVILRCVPISNHLYFYWYRQILGQKVEFLVSFYNNEISEKSEIFDDQFSVERPDGSNFTLKIRSTKLEDSAMYFCASSLLDRNTEAFFGQGTRLTVV.

This rearrangement joins TRBV7-9 to TRBJ1-3; TRBD1 aligns across 7 bases. This CDR3 contains 16 residues. The junction had 10 bases not matched to a gene; V was cut back by 5 bases and J by 3 bases. CDR1 SEHNR and CDR2 FQNEAQ come from the germline V gene (reference sequence). CDR3 sequence (DNA): TGTGCCAGCAGCCAGACAGGGTTATTCTTTGGAAACACCATATATTTT. Protein product: CASSQTGLFFGNTIYF.

The chain employs TRBV28 and TRBJ2-7, with D tentatively TRBD1 (8 bases). CDR1 is MDHEN, CDR2 SYDVKM, per germline. The germline V and J ends were trimmed by 7 bases and 4 bases, with 20 bases remaining between them. This CDR3 region has 15 residues. CDR3 in amino acids: CASTPSPQGGYEQYF. The CDR3, as DNA: TGTGCCAGCACGCCATCTCCACAGGGGGGGTACGAGCAGTACTTC.